The rows below give T cell receptor beta chains drawn from one sample of a study of blood T cell repertoires in COVID-19. Method: immunoSEQ multiplex PCR; TCRdb's copy keeps in-frame clones and lacks some. Of about 130,000 clones in the sample, about nine tenths were seen once. The sample consisted of peripheral blood. These receptors were collected from a woman between 65 and 79 years old with COVID-19, enrolled during active disease. The CDR3 runs from the conserved cysteine through the conserved F or W. The listing skips clone size in some rows; elsewhere it reads once, few, many or a size class.

. | TRBV28 | CASSSPGGEWSFGLAGYEQYF
few | TRBV24-1 | CATATGGWETQYF
. | TRBV5-1 | CASSFGGTGTEAFF
. | TRBV19 | CASSMNSGQGTSPLHF
once | TRBV5-1 | CASSFTGHGNTIYF
. | TRBV15 | CATSRSRSPTEAFF
. | TRBV3-1/TRBV3-2 | CASSQNRAEKLFF
. | TRBV28 | CASSLEGFREAGELFF
. | TRBV7-8 | CASSRSLSLSRSWEKLFF
once | TRBV7-2 | CASSLVRGNEKLFF
. | TRBV19 | CASNSGPNSNQPQHF
. | TRBV2 | CASRRTEQETQYF
. | TRBV4-2 | CASSQLWGRGALETQYF
. | TRBV2 | CASSTISVAEQYF
. | TRBV5-1 | CASSLPGQGAEGYTF
. | TRBV9 | CASSEDNSGNTIYF
. | TRBV18 | CASSPLKGDRGSDTQYF
. | TRBV3-1/TRBV3-2 | CASSHRGIGLAGTLYNEQFF
. | TRBV2 | CASSGGTGQYGYTF
. | TRBV6-1 | CASSEVGASSEQYF
. | TRBV10-3 | CAISSGAYNEQFF
. | TRBV5-1 | CASSYGRGAEAFF
. | TRBV11-3 | CASSLYSAAAYEQYF
few | TRBV7-9 | CASSSGQTADSPLHF
once | TRBV11-2 | CASSLGAGGVYEQFF
once | TRBV27 | CASSPFSGGNTGELFF
. | TRBV28 | CASSPAGQLNTEAFF
. | TRBV7-8 | CASSLALGENNEQFF
. | TRBV6-1 | CASSEQGDLNEKLFF
. | TRBV3-1/TRBV3-2 | CASSPNLDSTDTQYF
. | TRBV30 | CAWSVRAAIYGYTF
. | TRBV5-4 | CASSRSPGLAGEEQYF
. | TRBV5-4 | CASSLEIGNTIYF
few | TRBV7-9 | CASSLRLGQANYGYTF
. | TRBV15 | CATSRALGVREAFF
. | TRBV16 | CASSQSTDSNYGYTF
. | TRBV4-2 | CASSQEGTGVSYNSPLHF
. | TRBV6-5 | CASGRDSGQPQHF
. | TRBV3-1/TRBV3-2 | CASSQAGGAGNEQFF
. | TRBV2 | CASSEALRQGEQYF
. | TRBV5-1 | CASSLEGVGTGELFF